This T cell receptor (beta chain) was documented in a study of T cells in Graves' hyperthyroidism and ophthalmopathy. Hyperthyroidism of Graves' type that showed no ophthalmopathy progression within 18 months was stable. The investigators amplified TCR beta CDR3 regions from RNA transcripts. TCR CDR3 underwent first-round RT-PCR with the HTBI primer set. TCRdb reanalysed the multiplex PCR reads using MiXCR and keeps one entry per CDR3 protein. This sample has under 400,000 distinct CDR3 sequences; 20% to 25% occur once, and the top ten carry around 50%. There are 15 residues in the CDR3. Germline V gene sequence: CDR1 SNHLY, CDR2 FYNNEI. Trimming removed 5 bases at V and 0 bases at J, with 11 bases between.

This TCR derives from a woman aged 45 to 65 with Graves' hyperthyroidism. The genes are TRBV2 and TRBJ2-1, with D unresolved. What was sequenced was blood. The CDR3 loop is CASSSRPSSYNEQFF. CDR3 sequence (DNA): TGTGCCAGCAGTTCGAGACCTAGCTCCTACAATGAGCAGTTCTTC.